These 7 T cell receptor beta chains share one sample of origin, sequenced in a study of naive CD8 T cells in extremely preterm neonates. The protocol was immunoSEQ multiplex PCR, while the TCRdb copy is restricted to in-frame clones and leaves out a portion. The sample shows around 4,900 clones, 95% to 99% of them seen only once. Sequencing used naive CD8+ T cells from blood. These receptors originate from a human donor in good health.

The J gene is TRBJ2-3, the V gene TRBV7-6; 8 nucleotides match TRBD2. This CDR3 spans 14 amino acids. J was trimmed by 4 bases and V by 5 bases; bases with no gene match: 5. Germline CDR1 reads SGHVS; CDR2 reads FNYEAQ. In DNA, the CDR3 is TGTGCCAGCAGCCTCGGGAGGGTCCCAGATACGCAGTATTTT. This codes for CASSLGRVPDTQYF. Full variable domain (rest looked up from reference TRBV7-6 and TRBJ2-3): GAGVSQSPRYKVTKRGQDVALRCDPISGHVSLYWYRQALGQGPEFLTYFNYEAQQDKSGLPNDRFSAERPEGSISTLTIQRTEQRDSAMYRCASSLGRVPDTQYFGPGTRLTVL.

The V gene is TRBV20-1, the J gene TRBJ2-1; 8 nucleotides line up with TRBD2. The V gene end was trimmed by 8 bases and the J gene end by 7 bases; junction bases not matched to a gene: 4. This CDR3 spans 11 amino acids. Germline CDR1 is DFQATT and CDR2 is SNEGSKA (reference sequence). The CDR3 sequence: CSPGGRNEQFF. The CDR3 DNA sequence: TGCAGTCCGGGGGGGAGAAATGAGCAGTTCTTC.

The V call is TRBV7-9, the J call TRBJ2-1; the D gene is possibly TRBD1 (6 bases). This CDR3 comprises 14 residues. Trimming shortened V by 1 base and J by 4 bases, and 8 bases separated the two germline ends. From germline, CDR1 is SEHNR and CDR2 FQNEAQ (reference sequence). The CDR3: CASSLGTEYNEQFF. CDR3 DNA: TGTGCCAGCAGCTTAGGGACAGAATACAATGAGCAGTTCTTC.

The chain carries TRBV7-9 and TRBJ1-1; TRBD1 aligns across 7 bases. This CDR3 is built from 17 residues. V lost 4 bases and J lost 1; bases outside the gene matches: 12. Germline V gene data show CDR1 as SEHNR and CDR2 as FQNEAQ (reference sequence). CDR3 sequence reads: CASSSQGQGPGNTEAFF. Written as DNA, the CDR3 is TGTGCCAGCAGCTCACAGGGGCAGGGGCCGGGGAACACTGAAGCTTTCTTT.

The chain is built from TRBV5-4 and TRBJ1-4; maybe TRBD1 (6 bases). The CDR3 is made up of 14 amino acids. Germline CDR1 SGHNT, CDR2 YYREEE (reference sequence). Trimming pared 4 bases from V and 4 bases from J, leaving 11 bases between. DNA for the CDR3: TGTGCCAGCAGCGATCGACAGGATAATGAAAAACTGTTTTTT. The encoded protein is CASSDRQDNEKLFF.

The chain recombines TRBV14 with TRBJ2-5; 9 bases align to TRBD1. TRBJ2-7 explains the end of the DNA better; the J call may be wrong. The germline V gene has CDR1 SGHDN and CDR2 FVKESK. This CDR3 spans 15 amino acids. For the CDR3, the DNA is TGTGCCAGCAGCAGGCCGGGACAGGGCACCTACGAGCAGTACTTC. The encoded protein is CASSRPGQGTYEQYF.

The genes are TRBV27 and TRBJ2-1, with D unclear. The CDR3 is made up of 16 amino acids. V lost 6 bases and J 0 bases, leaving 15 bases between the germline ends. Germline V gene sequence: CDR1 MNHEY, CDR2 SMNVEV (reference sequence). In DNA, the CDR3 is TGTGCCAGCAGAGTCTCCCAAGCCCTCTCCTACAATGAGCAGTTCTTC. Its protein product is CASRVSQALSYNEQFF.